This TCR beta chain comes out of a study of CD8 T cells in Susac syndrome. About the research overall: Patients with Susac syndrome were therapy-naive, taking corticosteroids, with some also receiving intravenous immunoglobulin, or taking intravenous immunoglobulin alone at the time their blood was drawn.

The TEMRA cells underwent FACS enrichment, while the CD8+ and CD4+ T cells underwent negative isolation. Random hexamers were used to reverse transcribe the RNA input (roughly 0.5 to 1 ug). Amplification of TCR beta CDR3 spanned 54 Vbeta and 13 Jbeta via immunoSEQ multiplex PCR. Each CDR3 protein is one row after TCRdb ran MiXCR on the immunoSEQ multiplex PCR reads. The profile covers 100,000 to 150,000 distinct CDR3 sequences, with around 94% appearing a single time and about 0.2% taken by the ten largest. Trimming removed 5 bases from V and 9 bases from J, with 8 bases in between. The V gene's germline CDR1 is MGHDK and CDR2 SYGVNS. This CDR3 comprises 11 residues. General study results and limits: There were some 15 Susac-specific public clones in total CD8+ repertoires and five or six in CD8+ TEMRA repertoires.

Remarks on this clonotype: Its specificity is unknown.

The source is a human donor with Susac syndrome. Sequenced input: CD8+ T cells from PBMCs. V gene TRBV25-1 combines with J gene TRBJ2-1; D gene ambiguous. The CDR3 here is CASSQLGEQFF. The DNA of the CDR3 is TGTGCCAGCAGTCAACTGGGTGAGCAGTTCTTC.